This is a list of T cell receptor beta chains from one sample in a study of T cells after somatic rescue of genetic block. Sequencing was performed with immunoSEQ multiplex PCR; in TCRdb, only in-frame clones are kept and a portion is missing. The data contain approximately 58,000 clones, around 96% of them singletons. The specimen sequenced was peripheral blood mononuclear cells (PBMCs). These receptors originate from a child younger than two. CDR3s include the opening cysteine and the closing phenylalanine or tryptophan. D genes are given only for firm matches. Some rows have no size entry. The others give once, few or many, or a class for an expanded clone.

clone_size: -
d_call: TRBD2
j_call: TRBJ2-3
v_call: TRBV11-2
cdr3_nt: TGTGCCAGCAGCTTACCATCCGGGACTAGTACAGATACGCAGTATTTT
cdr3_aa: CASSLPSGTSTDTQYF

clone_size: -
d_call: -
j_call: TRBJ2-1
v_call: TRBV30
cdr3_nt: TGTGCCTGGAGTGTACTTAATGAGCAGTTCTTC
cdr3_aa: CAWSVLNEQFF

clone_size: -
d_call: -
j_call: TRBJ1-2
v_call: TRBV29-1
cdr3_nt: TGCAGCGTCTACAGGGTTTCGGATGGCTACACCTTC
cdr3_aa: CSVYRVSDGYTF

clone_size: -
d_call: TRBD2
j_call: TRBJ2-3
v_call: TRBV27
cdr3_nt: TGTGCCAGCAGTTCGGGACTAGCATTGGATACGCAGTATTTT
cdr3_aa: CASSSGLALDTQYF

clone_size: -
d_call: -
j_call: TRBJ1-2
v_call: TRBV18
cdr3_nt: TGTGCCAGCTCACCAGAGGGTTATGGCTACACCTTC
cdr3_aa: CASSPEGYGYTF

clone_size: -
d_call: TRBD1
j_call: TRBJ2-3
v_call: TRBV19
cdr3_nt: TGTGCCAGCGGGACAGGGCAGAATACGCAGTATTTT
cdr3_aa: CASGTGQNTQYF

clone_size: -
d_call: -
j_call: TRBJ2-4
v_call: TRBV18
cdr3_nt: TGTGCCAGCTCACCGGGGGAGGCCAAAAACATTCAGTACTTC
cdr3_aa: CASSPGEAKNIQYF

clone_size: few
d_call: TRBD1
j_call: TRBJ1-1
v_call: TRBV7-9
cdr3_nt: TGTGCCAGCAGCTCCAGGGGGACTGAAGCTTTCTTT
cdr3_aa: CASSSRGTEAFF

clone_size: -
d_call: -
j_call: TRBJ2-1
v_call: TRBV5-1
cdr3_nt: TGCGCCAGCAGCTTGGCGATAGCGTACAATGAGCAGTTCTTC
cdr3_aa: CASSLAIAYNEQFF

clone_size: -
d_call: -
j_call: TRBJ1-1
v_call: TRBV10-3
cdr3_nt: TGTGCCATCAGTGGGGACACTGAAGCTTTCTTT
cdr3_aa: CAISGDTEAFF

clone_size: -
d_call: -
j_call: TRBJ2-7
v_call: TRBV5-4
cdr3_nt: TGTGCCAGCAGCGTCGAGCGGGGAGGGGGGTACGAGCAGTACTTC
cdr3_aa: CASSVERGGGYEQYF

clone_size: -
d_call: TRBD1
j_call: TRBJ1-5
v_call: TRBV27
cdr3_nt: TGTGCCAGCAGTCCGGGGACAGGCAATCAGCCCCAGCATTTT
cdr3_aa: CASSPGTGNQPQHF

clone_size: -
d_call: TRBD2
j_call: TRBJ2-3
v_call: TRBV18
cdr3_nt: TGTGCCAGCTCTCCACCACTAGCGGGAGAAACAGATACGCAGTATTTT
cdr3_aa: CASSPPLAGETDTQYF

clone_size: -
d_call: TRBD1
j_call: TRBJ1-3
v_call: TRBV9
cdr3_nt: TGTGCCAGCAGCGCTACAGGGGGCTCTGGAAACACCATATATTTT
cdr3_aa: CASSATGGSGNTIYF

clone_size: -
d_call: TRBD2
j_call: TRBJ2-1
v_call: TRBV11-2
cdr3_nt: TGTGCCAGCAGCTTAGCCTCCGGGACTAGGGACAATGAGCAGTTCTTC
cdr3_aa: CASSLASGTRDNEQFF

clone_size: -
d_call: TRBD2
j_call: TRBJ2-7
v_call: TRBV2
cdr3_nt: TGTGCCAGCCGAGCGGGAGGAAACGAGCAGTACTTC
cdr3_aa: CASRAGGNEQYF

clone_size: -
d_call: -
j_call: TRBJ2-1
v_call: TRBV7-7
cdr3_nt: TGTGCTAGCAGCCCACTGGTGGGAGATACCCACAATGAGCAGTTCTTC
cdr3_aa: CASSPLVGDTHNEQFF

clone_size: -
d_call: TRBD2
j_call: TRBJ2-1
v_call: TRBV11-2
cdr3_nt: TGTGCCAGCAGCTTAGTAGCGGGGGCCTACAATGAGCAGTTCTTC
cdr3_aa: CASSLVAGAYNEQFF

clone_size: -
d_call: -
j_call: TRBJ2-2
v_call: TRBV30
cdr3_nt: TGTGCCTGGAGCGGGATTTTGGACGGGGAGCTGTTTTTT
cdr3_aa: CAWSGILDGELFF

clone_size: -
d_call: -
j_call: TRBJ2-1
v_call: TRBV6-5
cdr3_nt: TGTGCCAGCAGTTACGGGACATACAATGAGCAGTTCTTC
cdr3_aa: CASSYGTYNEQFF

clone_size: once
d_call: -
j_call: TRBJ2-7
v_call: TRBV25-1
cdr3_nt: TGTGCCAGCAGTGCGGGCTACGAGCAGTACTTC
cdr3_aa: CASSAGYEQYF

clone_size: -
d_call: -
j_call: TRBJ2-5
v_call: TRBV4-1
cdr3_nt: TGCGCCAGCAGCCCGAATCCCCCCGGCAGGGGACAAGAGACCCAGTACTTC
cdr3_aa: CASSPNPPGRGQETQYF

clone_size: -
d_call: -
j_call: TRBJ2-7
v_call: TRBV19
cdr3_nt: TGTGCCAGTAGTGCGGGTCACGAGCAGTACTTC
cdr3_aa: CASSAGHEQYF

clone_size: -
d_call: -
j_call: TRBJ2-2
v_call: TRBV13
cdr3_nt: TGTGCCAGCAGCCCAGGACTATCCTTGAACACCGGGGAGCTGTTTTTT
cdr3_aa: CASSPGLSLNTGELFF